The entry that follows covers one T cell receptor (beta chain) sequence. Which antigen it targets is not known. It has no much larger one-base neighbor in the sample; base qualities were not kept. The data stem from a study of T-cell memory formation after mild COVID-19 (dated by TCRdb to about 2021). About the full investigation: Most TCR sequence clusters were specific to one of the two donors. The cohort was made up of two young adult volunteers, one female and one male, who were previously healthy. Longitudinal TCRalpha and TCRbeta repertoire sequencing tracked T-cell clones expanding and contracting after mild COVID-19 in a couple of donors.

The germline V gene specifies ENHRY as CDR1 and SYGVKD as CDR2. V was cut back by 2 bases and J by 3 bases, leaving a gap of 9 bases between them. Inclusive of the bounding cysteine and phenylalanine, the CDR3 is 14 residues long. The entry retains the CDR3 DNA only, 42 bases that are in frame from base 1. PBMCs were isolated by Ficoll-Paque density gradient centrifugation. TCRdb records Illumina NovaSeq 6000 as the sequencer. cDNA libraries for TCRalpha and TCRbeta were prepared by 5'RACE using constant-segment primers, with sample barcodes and unique molecular identifiers added. Trizol reagent was used to extract RNA from every sample. Library amplification was performed in two PCR steps, and a second sample barcode and Illumina TruSeq adapters were introduced in the second step. Sequencing of the libraries was done on an Illumina NovaSeq, producing 2 x 150 bp paired-end reads. The paper's processing steps were these. With migec v1.2.7, reads were demultiplexed and then collapsed into UMI-guided consensus sequences. Using mixcr v2.1.11, UMI consensuses were aligned to TRA and TRB V and J templates and then assembled into clonotypes. A clonotype was counted as expanded or contracted only when both edgeR and NoisET called the clonotype significant, with the noise models trained on biological replicates. For edgeR calls, the cutoffs were a false discovery rate-adjusted p below 0.01 and a log2 fold-change threshold of 1. As an exploratory analysis of dynamics, max-normalized trajectories of the 1000 most abundant clonotypes were examined by PCA with hierarchical clustering. Separately sequenced CD4+ and CD8+ repertoires were used to assign a CD4 or CD8 phenotype to each responding clone. TCRdb reprocessed the public reads (quality trimming at Q25 with fastp, clone calling with MiXCR) and kept in-frame beta chains. Identical CDR3 proteins give one entry, which carries the most common genes and DNA. The V and J calls follow TCRdb's processing rather than the paper's. The sample yields approximately 340,000 distinct CDR3 sequences; approximately 16% were counted once. Approximately 20% of the sample lies in the top ten.

Findings and caveats that apply to the study as a whole: Contracting CD4+ clones turned up mainly in the CM and EM memory subsets, whereas EMRA was where CD8+ clones were enriched. The second-wave clones that peaked on day 37 were not confirmed to be SARS-CoV-2 specific. The detection of some responding clones in pre-infection memory suggests that pre-existing cross-reactive memory T cells joined the SARS-CoV-2 response. Balanced CD4/CD8 phenotypes were observed for clones contracting from day 15 to 85, whereas a bias towards CD4+ was observed for a second wave of clones expanding from day 15 to 37. Only a couple of mild cases were covered by the study, and larger cohorts that include severe cases with pre-infection samples were considered necessary.

The sequence links TRBV10-3 to TRBJ2-3; there is no confident call for the D gene. The material sequenced was PBMCs or a T cell subset sorted from them (not recorded which). This TCR came from a man aged 18 to 29 who had mild COVID-19 (a few samples of this study predate the infection). The sample titles of this study are shuffled in the database, so cell type and time point are left out; the donor was told from shared clones. The DNA is TGTGCCATCAGTGAGATAGGTAGGACAGATACGCAGTATTTT. This gives the protein CAISEIGRTDTQYF.